Sequencing of this T cell receptor beta chain was carried out in a study of T cell responses to AZD1222 COVID-19 vaccine. As for the study in general: Analysis merged second doses at about 4 or about 12 weeks.

The study's findings and limits: Repertoire sampling was restricted to post-peak T cell response timepoints. Clonal diversity was possibly underestimated, and white British individuals and females predominated among donors. Spike-specific TCR breadth and depth grew following two AZD1222 doses.

The repertoire was sequenced with immunoSEQ multiplex PCR; TCRdb's copy has only in-frame clones and lacks some. Of some 130,000 clones listed, 89% are singletons. About this clone itself: Its antigen is not known.

The CDR3 is made up of 16 amino acids. The germline V and J ends were trimmed by 6 bases and 2 bases, with 17 bases remaining between them. CDR1 and CDR2 from the germline V gene are SGHAT and FQDESV (reference sequence). Sequenced here: peripheral blood, sampled on day 0 of AZD1222 vaccination. The rearrangement links TRBV11-1 to TRBJ1-3, with D maybe TRBD1 (5 bases). The receptor's source is an adult in good health. The DNA for the CDR3 is TGTGCCAGCAGTACAGGAGGGGTTACCGCTGGAAACACCATATATTTT. This sequence encodes CASSTGGVTAGNTIYF.